The clone carrying this TCR beta chain was recorded many times. Antigen specificity is unknown. The record originates from a study of identical twins. TCRdb recomputed calls from the 5' RACE reads with MiXCR, one row per CDR3 protein. The table includes some 96,000 distinct CDR3 sequences, 5.9% detected once. Study findings and constraints: Interpretation of the results relied on cross-sectional statistical analysis and not on following the same donors. Fewer insertions marked abundant cord blood beta clonotypes; young adult naive trended weakly, memory not at all.

Deletions cut 5 bases from V and 2 bases from J, with 28 bases between. Germline V gives CDR1 SGHAT, CDR2 FQNNGV. CDR3 size: 21 residues. The chain joins TRBV11-2 to TRBJ1-6; possibly TRBD1 for D (6 bases). The source of this sequence is a woman between 45 and 65 years old in good health. The sample taken for sequencing was memory T cells sorted from blood. This CDR3 reads CASSPESGGKMARAYNSPLHF. In DNA, the CDR3 is TGTGCCAGCAGCCCCGAATCGGGGGGCAAAATGGCGAGGGCCTATAATTCACCCCTCCACTTT. Drawing the rest from reference TRBV11-2 and TRBJ1-6, the complete variable domain is EAGVAQSPRYKIIEKRQSVAFWCNPISGHATLYWYQQILGQGPKLLIQFQNNGVVDDSQLPKDRFSAERLKGVDSTLKIQPAKLEDSAVYLCASSPESGGKMARAYNSPLHFGNGTRLTVT.